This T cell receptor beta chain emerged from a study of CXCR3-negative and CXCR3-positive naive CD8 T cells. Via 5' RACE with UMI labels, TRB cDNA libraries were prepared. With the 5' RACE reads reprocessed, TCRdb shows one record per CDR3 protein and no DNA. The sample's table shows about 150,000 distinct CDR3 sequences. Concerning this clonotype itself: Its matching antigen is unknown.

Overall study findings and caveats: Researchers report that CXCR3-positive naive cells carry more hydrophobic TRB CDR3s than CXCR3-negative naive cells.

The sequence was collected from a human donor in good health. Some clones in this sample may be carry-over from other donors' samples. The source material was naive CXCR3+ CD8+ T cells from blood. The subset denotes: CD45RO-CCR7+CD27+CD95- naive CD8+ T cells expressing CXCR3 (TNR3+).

The CDR3 loop reads CASSQDEPPAYEQYF. The chain uses TRBV4-1 and TRBJ2-7. Germline V CDR1 and CDR2: MGHRA, YSYEKL. The CDR3 covers 15 residues.